The rows below give T cell receptor beta chains drawn from one sample of a study of T-cell reconstitution after alpha-beta-depleted transplantation in children. TCRdb redid the calling of the PCR reads with MiXCR, one entry per CDR3 protein. The profile covers 240,000 or so distinct CDR3 sequences, with 6.5% to 10% appearing a single time and 6.3% taken by the ten largest. Sequences were derived from PBMCs, mostly from graft donor cells, sampled 180 days after TCRalphabeta/CD19-depleted stem cell transplant. These receptors all come from a male patient aged 10-17 years who had a stem cell transplant for acute lymphoblastic leukemia, so the T cells may come from the graft donor. Each CDR3 is given with its conserved first and last residue. The order of the fields is clone size, J gene, D gene, V gene, CDR3 DNA, CDR3 protein. The D gene is left open where the match is weak. A row's size may be missing; if present it is once, few, many or a size class.

clone_size: many
j_call: TRBJ2-7
d_call: -
v_call: TRBV5-1
cdr3_nt: TGCGCCAGCAGCTTGGGCTGGGGAAGTCACGAGCAGTACTTC
cdr3_aa: CASSLGWGSHEQYF

clone_size: many
j_call: TRBJ2-7
d_call: -
v_call: TRBV27
cdr3_nt: TGTGCCAGCAGTCCCTACTTACAGGGAAAGGCTACCTACGAGCAGTACTTC
cdr3_aa: CASSPYLQGKATYEQYF

clone_size: many
j_call: TRBJ2-1
d_call: -
v_call: TRBV19
cdr3_nt: TGTGCCAGTAAAGGCAGTCCCTACAATGAGCAGTTCTTC
cdr3_aa: CASKGSPYNEQFF

clone_size: many
j_call: TRBJ2-7
d_call: -
v_call: TRBV29-1
cdr3_nt: TGCAGCGTTGGGTCGACCCTTTCCTACGAGCAGTACTTC
cdr3_aa: CSVGSTLSYEQYF

clone_size: -
j_call: TRBJ2-7
d_call: TRBD2
v_call: TRBV28
cdr3_nt: TGTGCCAGCAGTTTATTTAGTGGTCGCGGGAGAGACGAGCAGTACTTC
cdr3_aa: CASSLFSGRGRDEQYF

clone_size: many
j_call: TRBJ1-1
d_call: -
v_call: TRBV7-3
cdr3_nt: TGTGCCAGCAGCTTGACGTCTGGCGGGACTGAAGCTTTCTTT
cdr3_aa: CASSLTSGGTEAFF

clone_size: many
j_call: TRBJ2-7
d_call: -
v_call: TRBV11-1
cdr3_nt: TGTGCCAGCAGTTCACCTAAGCACGAGCAGTACTTC
cdr3_aa: CASSSPKHEQYF

clone_size: many
j_call: TRBJ2-1
d_call: TRBD2
v_call: TRBV12-3/TRBV12-4
cdr3_nt: TGTGCCAGCAGTTTAAGCGGGGGGGCCCGTAATGAGCAGTTCTTC
cdr3_aa: CASSLSGGARNEQFF

clone_size: many
j_call: TRBJ2-1
d_call: TRBD2
v_call: TRBV20-1
cdr3_nt: TGCAGTGCTACCCAAGCGGGAGGGCCTGGCAATGAGCAGTTCTTC
cdr3_aa: CSATQAGGPGNEQFF

clone_size: many
j_call: TRBJ2-6
d_call: TRBD1
v_call: TRBV20-1
cdr3_nt: TGCAGTGCTTTCGACAGGGCTGGGGCCAACGTCCTGACTTTC
cdr3_aa: CSAFDRAGANVLTF

clone_size: few
j_call: TRBJ2-3
d_call: -
v_call: TRBV6-5
cdr3_nt: TGTGCCAGCAGTTACCCCTCCTTGCGGGGTTTGACAGATACGCAGTATTTT
cdr3_aa: CASSYPSLRGLTDTQYF

clone_size: many
j_call: TRBJ2-2
d_call: TRBD2
v_call: TRBV18
cdr3_nt: TGTGCCAGCTCACCACAAATAACTAGCGCGAACACCGGGGAGCTGTTTTTT
cdr3_aa: CASSPQITSANTGELFF

clone_size: many
j_call: TRBJ2-5
d_call: -
v_call: TRBV20-1
cdr3_nt: TGCAGTGCTAGCCAGGAGACCCAGTACTTC
cdr3_aa: CSASQETQYF

clone_size: many
j_call: TRBJ2-5
d_call: -
v_call: TRBV12-3/TRBV12-4
cdr3_nt: TGTGCCAGCAGTCAACGAATCCACAGTCACGAGACCCAGTACTTC
cdr3_aa: CASSQRIHSHETQYF

clone_size: many
j_call: TRBJ2-5
d_call: -
v_call: TRBV5-1
cdr3_nt: TGCGCCAGCAGCTTGCGCCTCCTGGAGGAGACCCAGTACTTC
cdr3_aa: CASSLRLLEETQYF

clone_size: many
j_call: TRBJ2-2
d_call: -
v_call: TRBV9
cdr3_nt: TGTGCCAGCAGCGGCAGCGGAGACAACACCGGGGAGCTGTTTTTT
cdr3_aa: CASSGSGDNTGELFF

clone_size: many
j_call: TRBJ2-4
d_call: -
v_call: TRBV20-1
cdr3_nt: TGCAGTGCTAGAGATCGGGGGTGGACAGGGAGGGGCAAAAACATTCAGTACTTC
cdr3_aa: CSARDRGWTGRGKNIQYF

clone_size: -
j_call: TRBJ1-5
d_call: -
v_call: TRBV6-2/TRBV6-3
cdr3_nt: TGTGCCAGCAGTTCCAGAGGAGGGAGAGGGGATCAGCCCCGGCATTTT
cdr3_aa: CASSSRGGRGDQPRHF

clone_size: -
j_call: TRBJ2-7
d_call: -
v_call: TRBV20-1
cdr3_nt: TGCAGTGCTAGAAAAGGAGGAAAGGCGGACGAGCAGTACTTC
cdr3_aa: CSARKGGKADEQYF

clone_size: many
j_call: TRBJ1-4
d_call: -
v_call: TRBV29-1
cdr3_nt: TGCAGCGTTGGGAGGGCCCTGAATGAAAAACTGTTTTTT
cdr3_aa: CSVGRALNEKLFF

clone_size: many
j_call: TRBJ1-1
d_call: TRBD1
v_call: TRBV6-1
cdr3_nt: TGTGCCAGCAGTGCCCCGGGACAGGTTTTCATGAACACTGAAGCTTTCTTT
cdr3_aa: CASSAPGQVFMNTEAFF

clone_size: -
j_call: TRBJ1-2
d_call: TRBD1
v_call: TRBV7-2
cdr3_nt: TGTGCCAGCAGCTTAAGGGACAGGCCCTATGGCTACACCTTC
cdr3_aa: CASSLRDRPYGYTF